This T cell receptor beta chain was captured in a study of cytomegalovirus exposure and HLA in healthy donors. Study-level background: An analysis done earlier identified almost 120 million unique TCR beta sequences from approximately 200 million T cells. Broader study findings: The authors enumerated over 150 TCR beta chains as linked to cytomegalovirus.

Vbeta (60) and Jbeta (13) primers were used in the PCR. The table came from immunoSEQ multiplex PCR; TCRdb's copy has only in-frame clones and leaves some out. The sample has some 120,000 clones, roughly 78% seen once. Healthy donors of bone marrow made up the group. Comment on this clone: The antigen remains unidentified.

V gave up 7 bases and J gave up 8 bases; unmatched junction bases: 10. Germline CDR1 SQVTM, CDR2 ANQGSEA. The CDR3 totals 14 residues. The chain links TRBV29-1 to TRBJ2-1; 11 bases align to TRBD1. This sequence was found in a man aged 25-40 years in good health and CMV-seropositive. Sequenced: PBMCs. The CDR3 nucleotides are TGCAGCGGGAGCGCGGACAGGGGGCGTGATGAGCAGTTCTTC. Protein sequence: CSGSADRGRDEQFF.